The entry below describes one T cell receptor beta chain. The antigen is not known. The sample originates from a study of T-cell memory formation after mild COVID-19. Study-level findings and limits: The main location of contracting CD4+ clones was CM and EM, and that of contracting CD8+ clones was EMRA.

Via MiXCR, TCRdb re-called the 5' RACE reads, giving one row per CDR3 protein. The sample contains 450,000 to 650,000 distinct CDR3 sequences, approximately 18% of which appear only once. Germline V gene lookup returns CDR1 LGHDT and CDR2 YNNKEL (reference sequence). V lost 0 bases and J lost 7, with 9 bases in between. The CDR3 extends over 13 amino acids. Sequencing used PBMCs or a T cell subset sorted from them (not recorded which). The chain has TRBV3-1 and TRBJ1-2; D remains unclear. This sequence was found in an adult woman who had mild COVID-19 (a few samples of this study predate the infection). Cell type and time point are not known. CDR3 bases: TGTGCCAGCAGCCAAGACCTGGGAGCTGGCTACACCTTC. Encoded protein: CASSQDLGAGYTF.